A single TCR beta chain is shown here with its context. The germline V and J ends were trimmed by 5 bases and 5 bases, with 15 bases remaining between them. This CDR3 has 14 amino acids. Germline CDR1 is PRHDT and CDR2 is FYEKMQ (reference sequence). The data belong to a study of cytomegalovirus exposure and HLA in healthy donors. Both 60 Vbeta primers and 13 Jbeta primers went into the PCR. Using immunoSEQ multiplex PCR, the repertoire was profiled, and TCRdb retains in-frame clones only, with some absent. This specimen shows 45,000 to 55,000 clones; the ten leading clones hold about 11%. The gene calls are TRBV13 and TRBJ1-2; maybe TRBD1 (5 bases). Sequenced sample: PBMCs. The sequence was collected from a woman in her fifties or sixties in good health and CMV-seropositive. The CDR3 region is CASSPPQGRYGYTF. The CDR3 bases are TGTGCCAGCAGCCCACCCCAGGGTAGGTATGGCTACACCTTC.